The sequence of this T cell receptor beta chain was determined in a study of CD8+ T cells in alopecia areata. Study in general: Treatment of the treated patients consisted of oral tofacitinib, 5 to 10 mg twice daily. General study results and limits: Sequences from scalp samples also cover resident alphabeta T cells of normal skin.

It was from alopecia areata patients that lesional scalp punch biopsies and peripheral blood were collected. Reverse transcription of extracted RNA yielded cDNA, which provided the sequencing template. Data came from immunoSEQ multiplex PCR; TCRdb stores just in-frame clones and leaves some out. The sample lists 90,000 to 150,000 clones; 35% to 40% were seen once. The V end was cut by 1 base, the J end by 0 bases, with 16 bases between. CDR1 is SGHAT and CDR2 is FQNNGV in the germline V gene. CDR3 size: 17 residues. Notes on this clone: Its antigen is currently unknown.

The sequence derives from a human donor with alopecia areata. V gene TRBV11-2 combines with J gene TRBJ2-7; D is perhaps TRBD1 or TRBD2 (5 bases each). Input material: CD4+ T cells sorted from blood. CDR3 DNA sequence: TGTGCCAGCAGCTTAGTGAAGGGGACGGAAACCTCCTACGAGCAGTACTTC. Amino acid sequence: CASSLVKGTETSYEQYF.